The sequence of this T cell receptor (beta chain) was determined in a study of monozygotic twins with inflammatory bowel disease (dated by TCRdb to the late 2010s). With regard to the full study: The full study comprised about 28 monozygotic twin pairs: nine German pairs (four IBD-concordant, five IBD-discordant) and 19 IBD-discordant Danish pairs. Within discordant pairs, disease-associated traits were sought mainly by comparing IBD patients with their genetically identical healthy co-twins. Each individual had, on average, about 151 000 unique TCRalpha sequences and 181 000 unique TCRbeta sequences available for analysis. Overall study outcomes, separate from this receptor: IBD patients shared fewer clonotypes with other individuals than healthy twins did, most markedly in patients showing signs of disease activity. Measured by the inverse Simpson index, TCRbeta repertoire diversity was lower in IBD patients than in their healthy co-twins. Because patients received different immunosuppressive treatments, the repertoires may have picked up extra background noise and variability between individuals. Repertoire similarity did not differ between concordant and discordant twins, which could be due to limited statistical power. The analysis was unable to tell apart different T cell subtypes. No single strong signal or clonotype linked to IBD turned up in the results, so the idea that one exists was not supported.

CDR3 length: 11 amino acids, cysteine to phenylalanine. The DNA is not on file. The germline V gene (reference sequence) gives CDR1 as DFQATT and CDR2 as SNEGSKA. Remarks on this clonotype: Its antigen is currently not known.

From each donor, a roughly 2.6 ml peripheral blood sample was collected into PAXgene tubes and stored at -80 degrees C. Without T cell sorting, total RNA was isolated from whole blood using the PAXgene blood miRNA kit on an automated QIAcube. Peripheral blood from monozygotic twin pairs concordant or discordant for inflammatory bowel disease was subjected to deep TCRalpha and TCRbeta repertoire profiling with unique molecular barcoding. Smoking habits were recorded for all twin pairs, and each individual was classified as a current, former or never smoker. The library was made by 5' RACE. The input for every TCR library was around 3.5 ug of total RNA. For each sample, cDNA was synthesized in eight separate reactions using SMARTScribe reverse transcriptase. During cDNA synthesis, unique molecular identifiers containing a 6-nucleotide sample barcode were introduced by template switching. Two nested PCRs of about 16 and 10 cycles amplified the TCRalpha and TCRbeta cDNA, and bead purification followed each PCR. Before amplification, the cDNA was both treated with uracil DNA-glycosylase and purified with the QIAquick PCR purification kit. In the second PCR, Illumina TruSeq-compatible adapters and sample-specific barcodes were added. Library quality and concentration were assessed using TapeStation and Qubit, and 4.5 to 5.5 ng of each library was pooled. Sequencing of the pooled libraries was done on an Illumina HiSeq2500 single-index Rapid Run using custom sequencing primers and 2 x 100 bp reads. Per the authors' processing: UMI-based consensus assembly with MiGEC version 1.2.6 was used to correct PCR and sequencing errors. V(D)J alignment, clonotype assembly and CDR3 extraction were performed with MiXCR version 2.1.1. Normalisation of gene usage, clonotype sharing and MAIT/NKT TCR abundance was achieved by analysing the top 1000, 10 000 and 20 000 clonotypes per sample. Diversity was computed as the inverse Simpson index with the vegan R package after downsampling to 27 000 UMIs. Statistical testing used paired Mann-Whitney U tests on the discordant twin pairs and applied Benjamini-Hochberg correction for multiple testing. TCRdb reprocessed the reads into one record per CDR3 protein sequence, lacking DNA. For this entry, the V and J calls and clone size follow TCRdb and not the study's own pipeline. The table of this sample itemizes roughly 200,000 distinct CDR3 sequences. 1.5% to 2% of the sample lies in the top ten.

Sequenced sample: blood. The V and J segments used are TRBV20-1 and TRBJ1-1. The clonotype originates from a human donor with ulcerative colitis or Crohn's disease, or a healthy co-twin of an affected twin (not recorded which). CDR3 region: CSPASGGEAFF.